This T cell receptor beta chain appears in the sequencing data of a study of response to subunit inactivated influenza vaccine. Study observations and caveats: Each seasonal influenza vaccination recruits few new T cells, the authors suggested.

For this clonotype: Its specificity is not known.

MiXCR was run by TCRdb on the RT-PCR reads, yielding one entry per CDR3 protein. This table holds hundreds of thousands of distinct CDR3 sequences, 15% to 19% found once. Sequencing was performed on PBMCs from blood, taken 11 to 12 days after vaccination. The sequence came from a man between 45 and 60 years old who received an inactivated influenza vaccine.

The CDR3 region is CASSTGHQETQYF. As DNA, the CDR3 is TGTGCCAGTAGCACCGGACATCAAGAGACCCAGTACTTC. This chain uses TRBV19 with TRBJ2-5; D is possibly TRBD1 (5 bases). The CDR3 extends over 13 amino acids. The V end was cut by 6 bases, the J end by 2 bases, with 10 bases between. Germline V CDR1 and CDR2: LNHDA, SQIVND (reference sequence).